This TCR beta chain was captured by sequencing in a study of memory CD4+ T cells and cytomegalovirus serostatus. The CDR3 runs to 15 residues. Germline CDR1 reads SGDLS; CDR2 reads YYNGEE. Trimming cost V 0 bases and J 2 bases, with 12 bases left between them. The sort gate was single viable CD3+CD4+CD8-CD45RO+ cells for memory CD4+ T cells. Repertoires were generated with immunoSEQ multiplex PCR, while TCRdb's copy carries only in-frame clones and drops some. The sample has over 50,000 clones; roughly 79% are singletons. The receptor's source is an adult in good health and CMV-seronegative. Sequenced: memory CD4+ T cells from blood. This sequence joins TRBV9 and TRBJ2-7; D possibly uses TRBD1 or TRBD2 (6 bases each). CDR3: CASSVGGGGPYEQYF. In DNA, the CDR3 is TGTGCCAGCAGCGTAGGAGGGGGAGGCCCCTACGAGCAGTACTTC.